This is a list of T cell receptor beta chains from one sample in a study of blood T cell repertoires in COVID-19. The data were produced by immunoSEQ multiplex PCR, yet TCRdb's version contains in-frame clones alone and is incomplete. The table records more than 85,000 clones, around 86% of them present only once. The sequencing input was peripheral blood. The source of these receptors is a man at least 80 years old with acute or convalescent COVID-19. The conserved cysteine and the conserved F or W are not part of the CDR3 here. The D gene is left open where the match is weak.

d_call	j_call	v_call	cdr3_aa
NA	TRBJ1-1	TRBV7-9	ASSAPGPPEAF
NA	TRBJ2-3	TRBV6-2/TRBV6-3	ASSYLAGSTDTQY
NA	TRBJ1-1	TRBV28	ASSLVGRDTEAF
NA	TRBJ1-5	TRBV7-2	ASSLGRERNQPQH
NA	TRBJ2-2	TRBV5-4	ASSLVRVGGELF
TRBD1	TRBJ1-1	TRBV18	ASSPDRDAEAF
NA	TRBJ1-6	TRBV7-2	ASSLRGETPLH
NA	TRBJ2-3	TRBV11-3	ASSLNGAGNTDTQY
TRBD2	TRBJ2-1	TRBV14	ASSSLRTSGRYDEQF
TRBD1	TRBJ1-6	TRBV9	ASSVDQGGVSSPLH
TRBD2	TRBJ2-2	TRBV28	ASSSPGTSGRTGELF
NA	TRBJ2-5	TRBV28	ASSLLGEGETQY
NA	TRBJ1-1	TRBV7-2	ASSLGGGNTEAF
TRBD1	TRBJ1-5	TRBV10-3	ATSGQGLDQPQH
TRBD2	TRBJ2-1	TRBV27	ASSFRGFSGPSYNEQF
TRBD1	TRBJ2-1	TRBV15	ATSRGGGSDEQF
TRBD1	TRBJ1-2	TRBV3-1/TRBV3-2	ASRHRDRGLGGGYT
TRBD2	TRBJ2-1	TRBV7-3	ASSNRGLAGAHEQF
TRBD2	TRBJ2-3	TRBV27	ASSISGRSTDTQY
NA	TRBJ2-5	TRBV25-1	ASSTPQVQETQY
NA	TRBJ1-1	TRBV28	ASSRSQGSGTEAF
TRBD2	TRBJ2-7	TRBV5-4	ASSLARTSGNYEQY
NA	TRBJ1-1	TRBV7-3	ASSPHLNTEAF
NA	TRBJ2-5	TRBV2	AAGRGGTGQETQY
TRBD2	TRBJ2-1	TRBV27	ASSLMASGIDNEQF
NA	TRBJ2-4	TRBV6-5	ASRGYGDIQY
TRBD1	TRBJ1-5	TRBV19	ASSIGQGAFSQPQH
NA	TRBJ2-1	TRBV5-1	ASRGPLYEQF
TRBD1	TRBJ1-5	TRBV2	ASSHSTGGYGNQPQH
NA	TRBJ2-5	TRBV19	ASSTQGGRQETQY
NA	TRBJ2-7	TRBV4-3	ASSQRRGYEQY
TRBD1	TRBJ1-2	TRBV7-9	ASSRDRDGYT
NA	TRBJ2-7	TRBV30	AWSLDTYEQY
NA	TRBJ1-3	TRBV19	ASSMGRAAGNTIY
NA	TRBJ2-1	TRBV6-1	ASSEGDRGYNEQF
TRBD1	TRBJ2-7	TRBV5-5	ASSSTGGNYEQY
TRBD1	TRBJ2-5	TRBV19	ASSVLGTGNQETQY
NA	TRBJ2-3	TRBV12-5	ASGLGQPRDTQY
NA	TRBJ1-2	TRBV2	ASSEGGWGYT
NA	TRBJ2-1	TRBV2	ASSDELAVVNEQF
TRBD2	TRBJ2-3	TRBV10-3	AISARLAVLHSTDTQY
NA	TRBJ2-5	TRBV19	ASQRGYGETQY
NA	TRBJ2-1	TRBV19	ASIKRPGTHNEQF
TRBD1	TRBJ1-1	TRBV29-1	SGLRDSEAF
TRBD1	TRBJ1-3	TRBV30	ACGGQGAGNTIY